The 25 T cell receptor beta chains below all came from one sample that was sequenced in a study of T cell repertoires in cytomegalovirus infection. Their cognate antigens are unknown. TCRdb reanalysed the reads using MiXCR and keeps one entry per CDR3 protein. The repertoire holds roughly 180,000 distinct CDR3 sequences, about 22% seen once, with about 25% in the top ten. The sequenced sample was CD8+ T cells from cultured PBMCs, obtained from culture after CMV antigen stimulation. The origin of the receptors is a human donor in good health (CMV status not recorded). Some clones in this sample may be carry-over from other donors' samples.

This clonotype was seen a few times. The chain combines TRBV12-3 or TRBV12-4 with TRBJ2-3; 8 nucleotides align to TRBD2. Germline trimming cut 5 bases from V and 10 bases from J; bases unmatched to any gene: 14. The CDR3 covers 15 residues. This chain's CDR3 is CASSVRAGASGPQYF. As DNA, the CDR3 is TGTGCCAGCAGTGTTCGAGCGGGGGCGTCGGGTCCGCAGTATTTT.

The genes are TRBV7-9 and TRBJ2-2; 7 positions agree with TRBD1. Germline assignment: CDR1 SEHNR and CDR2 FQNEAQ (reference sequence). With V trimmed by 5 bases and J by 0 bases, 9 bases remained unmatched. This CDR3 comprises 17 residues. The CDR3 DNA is TGTGCCAGCAGCGCCCTCGGGGACAGCCCGAACACCGGGGAGCTGTTTTTT. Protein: CASSALGDSPNTGELFF.

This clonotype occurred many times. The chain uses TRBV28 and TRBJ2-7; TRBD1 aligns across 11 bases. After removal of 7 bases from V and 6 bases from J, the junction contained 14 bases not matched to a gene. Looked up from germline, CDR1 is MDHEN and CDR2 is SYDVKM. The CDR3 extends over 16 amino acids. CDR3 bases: TGTGCCAGCATGGCCCTATCCGGGACAGGGGGGACCGAGCAGTACTTC. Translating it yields CASMALSGTGGTEQYF.

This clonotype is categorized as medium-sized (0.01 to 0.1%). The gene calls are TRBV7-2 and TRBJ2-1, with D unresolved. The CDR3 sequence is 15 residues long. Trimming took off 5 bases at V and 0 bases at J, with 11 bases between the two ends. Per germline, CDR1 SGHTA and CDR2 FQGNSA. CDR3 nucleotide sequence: TGTGCCAGCAGCCTTCTACGGAGCTCCTACAATGAGCAGTTCTTC. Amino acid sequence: CASSLLRSSYNEQFF.

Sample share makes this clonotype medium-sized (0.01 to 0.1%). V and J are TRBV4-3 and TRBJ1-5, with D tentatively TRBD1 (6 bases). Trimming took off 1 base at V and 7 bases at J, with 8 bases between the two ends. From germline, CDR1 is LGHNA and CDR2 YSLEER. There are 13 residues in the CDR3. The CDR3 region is CASSQAGAQPQHF. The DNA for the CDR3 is TGCGCCAGCAGCCAAGCGGGGGCCCAGCCCCAGCATTTT.

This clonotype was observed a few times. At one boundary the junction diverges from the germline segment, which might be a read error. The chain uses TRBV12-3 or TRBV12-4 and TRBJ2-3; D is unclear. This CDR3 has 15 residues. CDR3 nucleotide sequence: TGTGCCAGCAGTTACCTGCCGGCAACCACAGATACGCAGTATTTC. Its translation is CASSYLPATTDTQYF.

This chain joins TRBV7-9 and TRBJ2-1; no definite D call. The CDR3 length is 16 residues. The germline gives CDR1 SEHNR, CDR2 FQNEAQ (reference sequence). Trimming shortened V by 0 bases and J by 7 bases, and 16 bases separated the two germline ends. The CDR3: CASSLAGSNPRNEQFF. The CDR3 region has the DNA TGTGCCAGCAGCTTAGCGGGCAGCAATCCTAGAAATGAGCAGTTCTTC.

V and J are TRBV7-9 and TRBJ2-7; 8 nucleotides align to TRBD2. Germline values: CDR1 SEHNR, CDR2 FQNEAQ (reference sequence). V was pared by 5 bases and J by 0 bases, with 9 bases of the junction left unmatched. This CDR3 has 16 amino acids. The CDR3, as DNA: TGTGCCAGCAGCGCTGGAACTAGCGGACCCTCCTACGAGCAGTACTTC. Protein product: CASSAGTSGPSYEQYF.

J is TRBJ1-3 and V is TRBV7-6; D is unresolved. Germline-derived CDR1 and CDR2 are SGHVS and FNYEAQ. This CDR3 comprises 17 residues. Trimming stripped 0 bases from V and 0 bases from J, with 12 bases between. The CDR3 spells CASSLAIGLGSGNTIYF. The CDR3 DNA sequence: TGTGCCAGCAGCTTAGCGATAGGACTCGGCTCTGGAAACACCATATATTTT.

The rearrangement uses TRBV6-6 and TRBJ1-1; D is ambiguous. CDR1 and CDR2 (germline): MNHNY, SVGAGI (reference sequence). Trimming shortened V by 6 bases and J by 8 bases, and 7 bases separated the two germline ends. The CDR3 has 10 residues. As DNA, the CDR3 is TGTGCCAGCAGGGGGTTGGAAGCTTTCTTT. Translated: CASRGLEAFF.

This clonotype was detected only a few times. The CDR3 loop reads CASSEWVGNQPQHF. The DNA for the CDR3 is TGTGCCAGCAGTGAATGGGTGGGCAATCAGCCCCAGCATTTT. The V gene is TRBV6-1, the J gene TRBJ1-5, with unresolved D. CDR1 and CDR2 from the germline V gene are MNHNS and SASEGT. V lost 2 bases to trimming and J lost 2 bases, with 7 bases between them. This CDR3 has 14 amino acids.

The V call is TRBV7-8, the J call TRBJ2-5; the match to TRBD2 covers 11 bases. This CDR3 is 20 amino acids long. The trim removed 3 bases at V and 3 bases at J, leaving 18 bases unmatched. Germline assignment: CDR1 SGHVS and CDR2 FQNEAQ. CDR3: CASSFGLAGGIGKEEETQYF. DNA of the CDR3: TGTGCCAGCAGCTTTGGGCTAGCGGGGGGTATTGGTAAGGAGGAAGAGACCCAGTACTTC.

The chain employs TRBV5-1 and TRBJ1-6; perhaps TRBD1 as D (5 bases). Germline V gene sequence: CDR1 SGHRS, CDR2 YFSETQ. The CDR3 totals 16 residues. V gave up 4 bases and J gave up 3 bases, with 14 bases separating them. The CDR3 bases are TGCGCCAGCAGCCCCCACGAGACAGTCTATAATTCACCCCTCCACTTT. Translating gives CASSPHETVYNSPLHF.

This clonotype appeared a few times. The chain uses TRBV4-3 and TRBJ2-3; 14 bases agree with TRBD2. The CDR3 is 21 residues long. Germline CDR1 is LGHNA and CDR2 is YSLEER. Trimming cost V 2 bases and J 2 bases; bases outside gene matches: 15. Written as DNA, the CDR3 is TGCGCCAGCAGCCAACCCTCGGGACTAGCGGGGGACCGCCCCTTCACAGATACGCAGTATTTT. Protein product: CASSQPSGLAGDRPFTDTQYF.

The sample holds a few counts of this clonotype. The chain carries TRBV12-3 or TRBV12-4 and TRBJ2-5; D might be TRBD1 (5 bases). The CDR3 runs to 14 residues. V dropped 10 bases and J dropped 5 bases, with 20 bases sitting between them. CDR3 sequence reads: CAILGAAMDETQYF. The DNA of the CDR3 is TGTGCCATCCTAGGGGCAGCGATGGACGAGACCCAGTACTTC.

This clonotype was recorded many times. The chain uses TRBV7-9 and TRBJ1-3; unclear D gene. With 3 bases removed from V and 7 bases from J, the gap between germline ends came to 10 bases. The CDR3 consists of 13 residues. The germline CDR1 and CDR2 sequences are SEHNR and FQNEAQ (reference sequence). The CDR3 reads CASSFTPRNTIYF. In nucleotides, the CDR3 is TGTGCCAGCAGCTTTACGCCTCGTAACACCATATATTTT.

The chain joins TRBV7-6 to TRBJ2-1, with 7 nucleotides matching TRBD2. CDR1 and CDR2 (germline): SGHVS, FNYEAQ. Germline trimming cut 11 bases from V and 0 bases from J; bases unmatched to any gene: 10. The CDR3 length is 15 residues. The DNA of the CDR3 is TGTGCCCGAGAGATAGAGCGGGGCTCCTACAATGAGCAGTTCTTC. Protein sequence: CAREIERGSYNEQFF.

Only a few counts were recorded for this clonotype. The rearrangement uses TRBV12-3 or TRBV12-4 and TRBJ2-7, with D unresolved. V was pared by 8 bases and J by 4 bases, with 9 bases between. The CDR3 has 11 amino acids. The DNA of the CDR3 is TGTGCCAGCGGGAATTTTTACGAGCAGTACTTC. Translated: CASGNFYEQYF.

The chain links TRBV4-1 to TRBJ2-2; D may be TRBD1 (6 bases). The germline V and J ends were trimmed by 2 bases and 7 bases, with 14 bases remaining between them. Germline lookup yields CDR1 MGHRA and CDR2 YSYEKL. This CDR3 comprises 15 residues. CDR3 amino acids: CASSQPTGLVGELFF. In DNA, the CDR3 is TGCGCCAGCAGCCAACCAACAGGGCTGGTCGGGGAGCTGTTTTTT.

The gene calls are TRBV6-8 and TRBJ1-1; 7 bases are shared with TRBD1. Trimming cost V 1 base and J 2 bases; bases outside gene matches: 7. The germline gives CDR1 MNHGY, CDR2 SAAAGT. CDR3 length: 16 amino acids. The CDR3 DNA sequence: TGTGCCAGCAGTTACTTAACAGGGGCCCAAAACACTGAAGCTTTCTTT. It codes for CASSYLTGAQNTEAFF.

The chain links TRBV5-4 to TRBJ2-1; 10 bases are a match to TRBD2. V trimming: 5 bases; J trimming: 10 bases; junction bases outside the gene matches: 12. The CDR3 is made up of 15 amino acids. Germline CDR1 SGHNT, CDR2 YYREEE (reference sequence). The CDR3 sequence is CASSPGERGGLEQFF. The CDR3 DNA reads TGTGCCAGCAGTCCCGGGGAGCGGGGGGGCCTCGAGCAGTTCTTC.

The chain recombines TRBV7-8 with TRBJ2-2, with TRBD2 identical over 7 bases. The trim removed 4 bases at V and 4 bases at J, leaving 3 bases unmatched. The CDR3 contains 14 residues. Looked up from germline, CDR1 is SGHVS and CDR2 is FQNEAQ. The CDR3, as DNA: TGTGCCAGCAGCTGGCTAGCGGTCACCGGGGAGCTGTTTTTT. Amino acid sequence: CASSWLAVTGELFF.

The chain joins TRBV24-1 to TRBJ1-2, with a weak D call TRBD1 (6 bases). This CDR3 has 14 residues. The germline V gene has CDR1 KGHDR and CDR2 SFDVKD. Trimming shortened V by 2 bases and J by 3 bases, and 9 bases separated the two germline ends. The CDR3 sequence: CATSDYRTDYGYTF. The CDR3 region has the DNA TGTGCCACCAGTGATTATAGGACAGACTATGGCTACACCTTC.

The chain's CDR3 is CATSRDRGLTEKLFF. CDR3 nucleotide sequence: TGTGCCACCAGCAGAGACAGGGGGCTGACCGAAAAACTGTTTTTT. V gene TRBV15 combines with J gene TRBJ1-4; TRBD1 agrees at 8 bases. V lost 0 bases to trimming and J lost 8 bases; unmatched junction nucleotides: 5. CDR1 is LNHNV and CDR2 is YYDKDF in the germline V gene (reference sequence). The CDR3 has 15 amino acids.

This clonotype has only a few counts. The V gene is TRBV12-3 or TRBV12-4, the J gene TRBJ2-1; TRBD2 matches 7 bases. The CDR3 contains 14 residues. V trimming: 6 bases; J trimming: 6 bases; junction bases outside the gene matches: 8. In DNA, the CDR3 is TGTGCCAGCAGCCTCAGGGACTACAGCAATGAGCAGTTCTTC. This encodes CASSLRDYSNEQFF.